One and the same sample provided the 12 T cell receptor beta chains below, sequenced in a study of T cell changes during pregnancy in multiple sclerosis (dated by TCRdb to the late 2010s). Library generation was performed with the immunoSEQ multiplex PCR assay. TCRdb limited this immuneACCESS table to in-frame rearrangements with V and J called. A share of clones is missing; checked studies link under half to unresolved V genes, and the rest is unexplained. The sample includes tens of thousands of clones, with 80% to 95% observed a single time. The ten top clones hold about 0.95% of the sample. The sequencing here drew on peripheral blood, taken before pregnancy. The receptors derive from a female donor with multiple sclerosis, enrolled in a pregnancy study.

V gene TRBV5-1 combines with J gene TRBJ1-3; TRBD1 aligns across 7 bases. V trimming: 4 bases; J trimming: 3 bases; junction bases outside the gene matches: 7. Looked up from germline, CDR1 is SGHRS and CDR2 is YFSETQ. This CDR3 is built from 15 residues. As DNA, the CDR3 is TGCGCCAGCAGCCGTTCCAGGGGGTTTGGAAACACCATATATTTT. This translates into CASSRSRGFGNTIYF.

CDR3 DNA: TGCGCCAGCAGCTTGGAACTAGCGGGGTTCCTGGGGGAGCAGTTCTTC. Its translation is CASSLELAGFLGEQFF. This sequence joins TRBV5-1 and TRBJ2-1, with TRBD2 matching 10 bases. With V trimmed by 0 bases and J by 10 bases, 10 bases remained unmatched. This CDR3 is 16 amino acids long. Germline assignment: CDR1 SGHRS and CDR2 YFSETQ.

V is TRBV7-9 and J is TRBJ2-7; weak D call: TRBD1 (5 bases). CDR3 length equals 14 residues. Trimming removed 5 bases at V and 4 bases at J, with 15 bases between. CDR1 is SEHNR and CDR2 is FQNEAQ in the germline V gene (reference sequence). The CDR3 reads CASSPVGAPYEQYF. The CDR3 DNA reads TGTGCCAGCAGCCCTGTAGGGGCCCCGTACGAGCAGTACTTC.

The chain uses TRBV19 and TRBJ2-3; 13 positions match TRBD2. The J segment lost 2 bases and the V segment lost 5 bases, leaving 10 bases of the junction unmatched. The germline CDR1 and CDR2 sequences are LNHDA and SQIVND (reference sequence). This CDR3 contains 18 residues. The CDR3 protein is CASSPRLAGGPDTDTQYF. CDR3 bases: TGTGCCAGTAGTCCACGACTAGCGGGGGGTCCAGACACAGATACGCAGTATTTT.

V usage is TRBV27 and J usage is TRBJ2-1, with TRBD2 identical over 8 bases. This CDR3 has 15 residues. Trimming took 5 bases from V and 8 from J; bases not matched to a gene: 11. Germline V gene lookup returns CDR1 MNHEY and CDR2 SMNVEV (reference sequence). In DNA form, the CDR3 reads TGTGCCAGCAGTAGTTTTCGGACTAGCTTCCATGAGCAGTTCTTC. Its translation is CASSSFRTSFHEQFF.

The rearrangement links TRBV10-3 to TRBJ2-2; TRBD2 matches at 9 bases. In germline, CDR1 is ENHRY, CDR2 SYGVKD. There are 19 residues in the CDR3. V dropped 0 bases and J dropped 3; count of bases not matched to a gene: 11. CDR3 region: CAISESSSSGNGYTGELFF. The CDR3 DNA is TGTGCCATCAGTGAGTCGAGTTCTAGCGGGAATGGTTACACCGGGGAGCTGTTTTTT.

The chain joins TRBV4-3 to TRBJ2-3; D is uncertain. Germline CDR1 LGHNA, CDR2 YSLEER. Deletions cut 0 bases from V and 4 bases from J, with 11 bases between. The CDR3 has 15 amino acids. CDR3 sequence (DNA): TGCGCCAGCAGCCAAGACTACCAGGCACCAGATACGCAGTATTTT. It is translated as CASSQDYQAPDTQYF.

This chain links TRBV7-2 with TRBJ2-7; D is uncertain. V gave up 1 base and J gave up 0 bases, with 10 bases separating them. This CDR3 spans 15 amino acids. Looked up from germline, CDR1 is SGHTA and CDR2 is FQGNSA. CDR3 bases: TGTGCCAGCAGCTTAGTCGTTGGTAGCTCCTACGAGCAGTACTTC. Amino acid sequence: CASSLVVGSSYEQYF.

The CDR3, as DNA: TGTGCCAGCAGCGGTAGGACAGGTCTGGACGAGCAGTACTTC. Its protein is CASSGRTGLDEQYF. The chain combines TRBV7-9 with TRBJ2-7, with TRBD1 matching over 7 bases. Unmatched junction bases numbered 9, after V lost 5 bases and J lost 5 bases. Germline CDR1 and CDR2: SEHNR and FQNEAQ (reference sequence). This CDR3 has 14 residues.

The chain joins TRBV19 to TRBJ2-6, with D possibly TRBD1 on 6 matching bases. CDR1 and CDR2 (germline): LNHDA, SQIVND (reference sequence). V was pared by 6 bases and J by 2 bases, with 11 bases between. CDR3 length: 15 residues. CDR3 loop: CASREGGAGANVLTF. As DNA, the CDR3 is TGTGCCAGTAGGGAAGGGGGAGCTGGGGCCAACGTCCTGACTTTC.

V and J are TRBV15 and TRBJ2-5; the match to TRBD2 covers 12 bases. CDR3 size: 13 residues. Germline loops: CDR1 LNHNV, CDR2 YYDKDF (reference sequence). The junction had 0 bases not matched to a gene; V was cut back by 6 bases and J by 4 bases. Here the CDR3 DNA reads TGTGCCACCAGACTAGCGGGAGGAGAGACCCAGTACTTC. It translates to CATRLAGGETQYF. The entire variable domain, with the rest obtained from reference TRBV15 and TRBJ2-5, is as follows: DAMVIQNPRYQVTQFGKPVTLSCSQTLNHNVMYWYQQKSSQAPKLLFHYYDKDFNNEADTPDNFQSRRPNTSFCFLDIRSPGLGDTAMYLCATRLAGGETQYFGPGTRLLVL.

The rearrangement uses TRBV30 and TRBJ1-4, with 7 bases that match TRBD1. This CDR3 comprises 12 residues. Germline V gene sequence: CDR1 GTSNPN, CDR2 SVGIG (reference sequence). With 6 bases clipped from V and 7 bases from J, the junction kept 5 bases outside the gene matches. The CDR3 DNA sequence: TGTGCCTGTACAGGGGTAGGTGAAAAACTGTTTTTT. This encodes CACTGVGEKLFF.